This TCR beta chain was identified during a study of patients and donors after allogeneic stem cell transplantation. TCRdb passed the RT-PCR reads through MiXCR, listing each CDR3 protein once. The table records some 880,000 distinct CDR3 sequences, 18% of them present only once. Source material: blood, either unsorted or a sorted T cell fraction (not recorded which). The source of this sequence is a human donor who was either an allogeneic HSCT recipient or a stem cell or donor lymphocyte infusion donor (not recorded which). It is not recorded whose cells these are; they may come from a transplant donor.

The CDR3 spells CASSIAGYSNQPQHF. CDR3 DNA: TGTGCCAGTAGTATAGCTGGGTATAGCAATCAGCCCCAGCATTTT. The gene calls are TRBV19 and TRBJ1-5; D remains unclear. The CDR3 is 15 amino acids. Germline lookup yields CDR1 LNHDA and CDR2 SQIVND (reference sequence). Trimming removed 1 base from V and 0 bases from J, with 7 bases in between.